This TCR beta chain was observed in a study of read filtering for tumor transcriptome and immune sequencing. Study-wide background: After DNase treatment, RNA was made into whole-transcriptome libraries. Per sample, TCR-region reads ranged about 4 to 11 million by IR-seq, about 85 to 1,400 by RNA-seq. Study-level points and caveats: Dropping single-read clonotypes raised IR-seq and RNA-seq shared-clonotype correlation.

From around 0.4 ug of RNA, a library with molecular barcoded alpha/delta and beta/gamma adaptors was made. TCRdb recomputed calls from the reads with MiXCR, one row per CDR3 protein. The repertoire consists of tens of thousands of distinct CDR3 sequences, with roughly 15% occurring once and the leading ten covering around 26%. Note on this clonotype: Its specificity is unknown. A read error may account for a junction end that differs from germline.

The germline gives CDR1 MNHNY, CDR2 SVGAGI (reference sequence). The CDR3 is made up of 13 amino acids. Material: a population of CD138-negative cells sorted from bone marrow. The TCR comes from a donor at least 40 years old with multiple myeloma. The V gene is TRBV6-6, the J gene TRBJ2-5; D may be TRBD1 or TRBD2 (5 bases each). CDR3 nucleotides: TGTGCCTCATCGGGGCAGACCCAAGGGACCCAGTACTTC. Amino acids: CASSGQTQGTQYF.